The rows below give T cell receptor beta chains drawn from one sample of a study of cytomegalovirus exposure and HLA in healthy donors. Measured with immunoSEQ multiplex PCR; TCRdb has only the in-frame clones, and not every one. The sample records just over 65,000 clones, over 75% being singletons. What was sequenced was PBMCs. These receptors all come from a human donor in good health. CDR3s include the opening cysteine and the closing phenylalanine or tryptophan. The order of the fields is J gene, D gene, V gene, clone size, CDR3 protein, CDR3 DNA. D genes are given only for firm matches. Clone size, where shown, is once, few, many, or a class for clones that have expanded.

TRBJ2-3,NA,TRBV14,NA,CASSLTDTQYF,TGTGCCAGCTCCTTGACAGATACGCAGTATTTT
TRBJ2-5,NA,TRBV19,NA,CASSIVKGPQETQYF,TGTGCCAGTAGTATAGTCAAGGGGCCCCAAGAGACCCAGTACTTC
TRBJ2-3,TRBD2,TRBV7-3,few,CASSRTSGGFDTQYF,TGTGCCAGCAGCCGAACTAGCGGGGGATTTGATACGCAGTATTTT
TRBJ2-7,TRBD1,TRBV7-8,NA,CASSFSLPGGYEQYF,TGTGCCAGCAGCTTTTCCCTTCCAGGGGGCTACGAGCAGTACTTC
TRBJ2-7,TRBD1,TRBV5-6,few,CASSFRDRDEQYF,TGTGCCAGCAGCTTCAGGGACAGGGACGAGCAGTACTTC
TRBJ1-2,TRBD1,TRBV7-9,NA,CASSLAGDRVYGYTF,TGTGCCAGCAGCTTAGCCGGGGACAGGGTATATGGCTACACCTTC
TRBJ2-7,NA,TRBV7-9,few,CSSGLLRYEQYF,TGTTCCAGTGGACTGTTGAGATACGAGCAGTACTTC
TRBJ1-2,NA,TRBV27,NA,CASSLSRSGANYGYTF,TGTGCCAGCAGTTTATCGAGGTCAGGGGCTAACTATGGCTACACCTTC
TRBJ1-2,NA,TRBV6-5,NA,CASSYSRLRGYTF,TGTGCCAGCAGTTATTCCAGGTTAAGAGGCTACACCTTC
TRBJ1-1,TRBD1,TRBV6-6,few,CASSAYRGPFF,TGTGCCAGCAGCGCATACAGGGGGCCTTTCTTT
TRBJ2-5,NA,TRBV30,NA,CAWSVGGETQYF,TGTGCCTGGAGTGTTGGGGGGGAGACCCAGTACTTC
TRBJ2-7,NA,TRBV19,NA,CASSSFERGYEQYF,TGTGCCAGTAGTAGCTTCGAAAGGGGATACGAGCAGTACTTC
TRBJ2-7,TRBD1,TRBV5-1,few,CASSRDSSTYEQYF,TGCGCCAGCAGCAGGGACAGTTCTACCTACGAGCAGTACTTC
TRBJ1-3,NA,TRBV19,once,CASSMARNSGNTIYF,TGTGCCAGTAGTATGGCCAGGAACTCTGGAAACACCATATATTTT
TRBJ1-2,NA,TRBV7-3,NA,CASSSVAGNYGYTF,TGTGCCAGCAGCTCCGTTGCAGGGAACTATGGCTACACCTTC
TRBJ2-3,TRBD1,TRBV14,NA,CASSDRVTDTQYF,TGTGCCAGCTCGGACAGGGTGACAGATACGCAGTATTTT
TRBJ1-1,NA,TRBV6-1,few,CASSRTVGAFF,TGTGCCAGCAGTAGGACAGTCGGCGCTTTCTTT
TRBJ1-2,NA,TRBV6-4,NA,CASINLRLRYGYTF,TGTGCCAGCATTAATTTGCGGTTACGTTATGGCTACACCTTC
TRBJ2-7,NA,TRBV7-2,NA,CASSLESGRYEQYF,TGTGCCAGCAGCTTAGAGTCAGGGAGGTACGAGCAGTACTTC
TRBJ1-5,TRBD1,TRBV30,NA,CAWSLGTGKQPQHF,TGTGCCTGGAGTTTAGGGACAGGGAAGCAGCCCCAGCATTTT
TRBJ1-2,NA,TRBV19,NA,CACRGVRDGYTF,TGTGCCTGCAGGGGTGTCAGGGATGGCTACACCTTC
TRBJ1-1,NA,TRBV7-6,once,CASSVGQNTEAFF,TGTGCCAGCAGCGTCGGACAAAACACTGAAGCTTTCTTT
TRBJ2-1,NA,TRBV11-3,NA,CASSSRSRGAGNEQFF,TGTGCCAGCAGCTCCCGGAGTCGGGGGGCCGGCAATGAGCAGTTCTTC
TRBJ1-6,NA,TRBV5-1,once,CASSLALSSYNSPLHF,TGCGCCAGCAGCTTGGCCTTGAGCTCCTATAATTCACCCCTCCACTTT
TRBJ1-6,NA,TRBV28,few,CASSYLGGGANRNSPLHF,TGTGCCAGCAGTTATTTGGGCGGAGGGGCAAATCGTAATTCACCCCTCCACTTT
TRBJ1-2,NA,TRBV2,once,CASTDLTGFYGYTF,TGTGCCAGCACCGATCTCACAGGGTTCTATGGCTACACCTTC
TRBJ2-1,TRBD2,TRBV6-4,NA,CASRGLADNEQFF,TGTGCCAGCAGAGGACTAGCGGACAATGAGCAGTTCTTC
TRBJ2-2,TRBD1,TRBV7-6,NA,CASSSTGALAGELFF,TGTGCCAGCAGCTCGACAGGGGCGTTGGCCGGGGAGCTGTTTTTT
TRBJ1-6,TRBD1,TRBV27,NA,CASSPGQSSPLHF,TGTGCCAGCAGTCCGGGACAGTCTTCACCCCTCCACTTT
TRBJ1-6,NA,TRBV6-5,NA,CASNPGSYNSPLHF,TGTGCCAGCAACCCGGGGTCCTATAATTCACCCCTCCACTTT
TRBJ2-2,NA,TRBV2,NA,CASSERQMDTGELFF,TGTGCCAGCAGTGAACGACAGATGGACACCGGGGAGCTGTTTTTT
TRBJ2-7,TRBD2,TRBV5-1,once,CASSMTSGVYEQYF,TGCGCCAGCAGCATGACTAGCGGTGTCTACGAGCAGTACTTC
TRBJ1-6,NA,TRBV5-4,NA,CASTKQGDSPLHF,TGTGCCAGCACTAAGCAGGGCGATTCACCCCTCCACTTT
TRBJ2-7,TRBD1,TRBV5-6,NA,CASSFTGANYEQYF,TGTGCCAGCAGTTTTACAGGGGCGAACTACGAGCAGTACTTC
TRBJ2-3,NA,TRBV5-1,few,CASTLELPGDTQYF,TGCGCCAGCACCTTGGAGCTTCCGGGAGATACGCAGTATTTT
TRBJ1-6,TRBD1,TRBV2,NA,CASSTRTGQNSPLHF,TGTGCCAGCAGTACCCGGACAGGCCAGAATTCACCCCTCCACTTT
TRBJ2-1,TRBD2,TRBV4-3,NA,CASSLAGSRLDEQFF,TGCGCCAGCAGCCTAGCGGGGAGCAGGTTGGATGAGCAGTTCTTC
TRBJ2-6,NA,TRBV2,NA,CASSENRASGANVLTF,TGTGCCAGCAGTGAAAACAGGGCCTCTGGGGCCAACGTCCTGACTTTC
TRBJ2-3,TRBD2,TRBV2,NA,CASRSGGGTDTQYF,TGTGCCAGCAGAAGCGGGGGGGGCACAGATACGCAGTATTTT
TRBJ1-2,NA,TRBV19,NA,CASSTQSWVAVNYGYTF,TGTGCCAGTAGTACCCAAAGTTGGGTAGCAGTTAACTATGGCTACACCTTC
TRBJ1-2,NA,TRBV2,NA,CASSPVGGIGYTF,TGTGCCAGCAGCCCTGTCGGGGGGATTGGCTACACCTTC
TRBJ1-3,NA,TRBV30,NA,CAWTKGASGNTIYF,TGTGCCTGGACGAAAGGGGCCTCTGGAAACACCATATATTTT